This T cell receptor (beta chain) was profiled in a study of blood T cell repertoires in COVID-19. Across the study: Spain, Italy and the United States supplied samples that represented acute and convalescent COVID-19. Sources were T cells, B-cell-depleted T cells, or PBMCs; the material itself was cDNA or gDNA.

This CDR3 is 13 amino acids long. Germline V gene data show CDR1 as SQVTM and CDR2 as ANQGSEA. V shed 4 bases and J shed 1 base, with 10 bases lying between them. In this sample, this clone turned up once. Original data processing: Using reference gene primer amplification, nucleated cell counts were estimated. The table came from immunoSEQ multiplex PCR; TCRdb's copy has only in-frame clones and leaves some out. V and J calls and clone size are those listed in that table; D and trimming were worked out from the DNA. The sample carries under 200,000 clones, approximately 91% recorded once. Sequenced: peripheral blood. The rearrangement links TRBV29-1 to TRBJ1-1; a weak D match, TRBD1 (5 bases). The clonotype comes from a young man with acute or convalescent COVID-19. Here the CDR3 DNA reads TGCAGCGTTGTTTTGGGGGGGAACACTGAAGCTTTCTTT. Translation: CSVVLGGNTEAFF.